The sequence of this T cell receptor (beta chain) was determined in a study of T-cell reconstitution after alpha-beta-depleted transplantation in children. Findings and caveats of the study: Newly made T cells mostly supplied T-cell counts and diversity one year after transplant. Several hundred expanded graft clones reportedly were the source of alpha-beta T cells about two months after transplant.

Note on this clonotype: Antigen unknown. A clone one base away is much larger, so this may be a read error.

The CDR3 totals 16 residues. Germline-derived CDR1 and CDR2 are SEHNR and FQNEAQ (reference sequence). Unique molecular identifiers were used to barcode this TCRbeta library. TCRdb re-derived calls from the PCR reads in MiXCR, one entry per CDR3 protein. The data hold over 100,000 distinct CDR3 sequences, with over 6% observed a single time. This receptor was obtained from a boy younger than 10 with acute lymphoblastic leukemia, due to receive a stem cell transplant. The chain couples TRBV7-9 to TRBJ2-1; 8 nucleotides line up with TRBD1. Source: PBMCs, taken before TCRalphabeta/CD19-depleted stem cell transplant. In nucleotides, the CDR3 is TGTGCCAGCAGCTTAGGGACAGGGATACAATACAATAAGCAGTTCTTC. Translating it yields CASSLGTGIQYNKQFF.